Following are 6 T cell receptor beta chains from one sample sequenced in a study of CD8 T cells in Susac syndrome. RNA in amounts of roughly 0.45 to 1 ug was reverse transcribed with random hexamers. One entry per CDR3 protein, called by TCRdb with MiXCR from the immunoSEQ multiplex PCR reads. The sample records about 210,000 distinct CDR3 sequences, about 95% being singletons. The sequenced sample consisted of CD4+ T cells from PBMCs. The origin of the receptors is a human donor with multiple sclerosis.

The J gene is TRBJ1-1, the V gene TRBV20-1; no clear D gene. Germline CDR1 DFQATT, CDR2 SNEGSKA (reference sequence). The CDR3 spans 12 residues. V was shortened by 3 bases and J by 7 bases, with 12 bases between the two germline ends. CDR3 sequence (DNA): TGCAGTGCTAGCCCTGAATGGGGTGAAGCTTTCTTT. This encodes CSASPEWGEAFF.

This rearrangement joins TRBV18 to TRBJ2-7; TRBD1 matches 8 bases. Germline CDR1 reads KGHSH; CDR2 reads LQKENI. Trimming at V came to 0 bases and at J to 5 bases, leaving 9 bases not matched to a gene. The CDR3 extends over 16 amino acids. The CDR3 here is CASSPPIGTGTDEQYF. The CDR3 DNA is TGTGCCAGCTCACCACCGATCGGGACAGGCACGGACGAGCAGTACTTC.

The chain employs TRBV29-1 and TRBJ1-2; the D gene is possibly TRBD1 (5 bases). Trimming took off 0 bases at V and 4 bases at J, with 12 bases between the two ends. The CDR3 has 14 amino acids. Germline CDR1 and CDR2: SQVTM and ANQGSEA. CDR3 protein: CSVEDHGGGYGYTF. CDR3 DNA: TGCAGCGTTGAAGATCACGGGGGTGGCTATGGCTACACCTTC.

The V gene is TRBV30, the J gene TRBJ2-7, with a tentative D call TRBD1 (5 bases). CDR1 GTSNPN and CDR2 SVGIG come from the germline V gene (reference sequence). CDR3 size: 14 residues. With 2 bases removed from V and 2 bases from J, the gap between germline ends came to 13 bases. CDR3 nucleotide sequence: TGTGCCTGGAGTCGCCAGGGTCCGGCCTACGAGCAGTACTTC. Residues: CAWSRQGPAYEQYF.

The chain has TRBV11-2 and TRBJ2-7; 9 bases match TRBD1. Germline V gene sequence: CDR1 SGHAT, CDR2 FQNNGV. V dropped 1 base and J dropped 1; count of bases not matched to a gene: 8. This CDR3 spans 17 amino acids. This chain's CDR3 is CASSLVGNRGPSYEQYF. The CDR3, as DNA: TGTGCCAGCAGCTTAGTCGGGAACAGGGGGCCTTCCTACGAGCAGTACTTC.

The DNA for the CDR3 is TGCAGTGCTCGGGGGGTAGGCCACGAGCAGTACTTC. Translated, it gives CSARGVGHEQYF. The rearrangement uses TRBV20-1 and TRBJ2-7; 7 bases agree with TRBD2. CDR1 DFQATT and CDR2 SNEGSKA come from the germline V gene (reference sequence). The CDR3 contains 12 residues. The V segment lost 5 bases and the J segment 5 bases; nucleotides outside the gene matches: 6.